The 22 T cell receptor beta chains below all came from one sample that was sequenced in a study of blood T cell repertoires in COVID-19. Using immunoSEQ multiplex PCR, the repertoire was profiled, and TCRdb retains in-frame clones only, with some absent. The repertoire holds about 350,000 clones, with over 75% as singletons. The sequencing sample was made of PBMCs or T cells enriched from blood (not recorded which). These receptors were collected from a young woman who had recovered from COVID-19.

The chain is built from TRBV7-9 and TRBJ2-5; possible D gene TRBD1, 6 bases. CDR3 size: 15 residues. The V end lost 5 bases, the J end lost 4 bases, and 17 bases lay between the germline ends. The germline CDR1 and CDR2 sequences are SEHNR and FQNEAQ (reference sequence). The CDR3 DNA reads TGTGCCAGCAGCCGACCGACAGGCCCAGCAGAGACCCAGTACTTC. Translation gives CASSRPTGPAETQYF. The whole variable domain, filled in from reference TRBV7-9 and TRBJ2-5, reads DTGVSQNPRHKITKRGQNVTFRCDPISEHNRLYWYRQTLGQGPEFLTYFQNEAQLEKSRLLSDRFSAERPKGSFSTLEIQRTEQGDSAMYLCASSRPTGPAETQYFGPGTRLLVL.

The V and J genes are TRBV4-1 and TRBJ1-5, with a tentative D call TRBD1 (6 bases). The CDR3 is made up of 14 amino acids. The germline V gene encodes CDR1 MGHRA and CDR2 YSYEKL. V dropped 2 bases and J dropped 4 bases, with 9 bases sitting between them. CDR3 protein: CASSQITGNQPQHF. The CDR3 DNA is TGCGCCAGCAGCCAAATAACAGGGAATCAGCCCCAGCATTTT.

V gene TRBV28 combines with J gene TRBJ2-4, with 13 bases lining up with TRBD2. J gave up 8 bases and V 3 bases, and 10 bases lay outside the gene matches. Per germline, CDR1 MDHEN and CDR2 SYDVKM. CDR3 length: 17 amino acids. In nucleotides, the CDR3 is TGTGCCAGCAGTTTTTCCACTAGCGGGGGGGCTTGGGACATTCAGTACTTC. Amino acids: CASSFSTSGGAWDIQYF.

V and J are TRBV4-2 and TRBJ2-5, with a possible D match to TRBD2 (5 bases). CDR1 is LGHNA, CDR2 YNFKEQ, per germline. This CDR3 has 17 residues. The ends were cut back, 4 bases at V and 1 base at J, with 19 bases in the middle. This chain's CDR3 is CASSLGINSISQETQYF. The CDR3 DNA follows: TGTGCCAGCAGCCTCGGGATTAATAGCATCAGCCAAGAGACCCAGTACTTC.

The chain combines TRBV28 with TRBJ2-5; D might be TRBD1 (5 bases). V lost 1 base and J 2 bases, leaving 8 bases between the germline ends. CDR1 and CDR2 (germline): MDHEN, SYDVKM. The CDR3 runs to 14 residues. The CDR3 is CASSLFQGQETQYF. In nucleotides, the CDR3 is TGTGCCAGCAGTTTATTCCAGGGACAAGAGACCCAGTACTTC. The whole variable domain, remainder taken from reference TRBV28 and TRBJ2-5, is DVKVTQSSRYLVKRTGEKVFLECVQDMDHENMFWYRQDPGLGLRLIYFSYDVKMKEKGDIPEGYSVSREKKERFSLILESASTNQTSMYLCASSLFQGQETQYFGPGTRLLVL.

This rearrangement joins TRBV23-1 to TRBJ2-7; possibly TRBD1 for D (5 bases). TRBV23-1 is an open reading frame, and its role is uncertain. The V and J ends lost 3 bases and 4 bases respectively, with 19 bases between them. This CDR3 comprises 16 residues. The CDR3 sequence is CASSQPPRAKGYEQYF. The CDR3 DNA follows: TGCGCCAGCAGTCAGCCCCCCAGGGCAAAGGGATACGAGCAGTACTTC.

This chain uses TRBV25-1 with TRBJ1-6; D ambiguous. Trimming left V 2 bases short and J 7 bases short, with 9 bases between. The CDR3 contains 14 residues. The germline V gene has CDR1 MGHDK and CDR2 SYGVNS. This chain's CDR3 is CASSEREPNSPLHF. The CDR3 nucleotides read TGTGCCAGCAGTGAACGGGAGCCCAATTCACCCCTCCACTTT.

CDR3 sequence reads: CASSLDILAGSYNEQFF. CDR3 sequence (DNA): TGTGCCAGCAGCTTAGATATCCTAGCGGGGAGCTACAATGAGCAGTTCTTC. J is TRBJ2-1 and V is TRBV11-2, with 9 bases aligning to TRBD2. Looked up from germline, CDR1 is SGHAT and CDR2 is FQNNGV. After removal of 0 bases from V and 3 bases from J, the junction contained 6 bases not matched to a gene. The CDR3 is 17 residues long.

This clone came up once. V is TRBV10-3 and J is TRBJ1-1, with 7 nucleotides matching TRBD1. Germline V lookup: CDR1 ENHRY, CDR2 SYGVKD. V was pared by 2 bases and J by 5 bases, with 8 bases of the junction left unmatched. This CDR3 is 15 amino acids long. CDR3 bases: TGTGCCATCAGTGAGCCGGCAGGGGGGAGGACTGAAGCTTTCTTT. This codes for CAISEPAGGRTEAFF.

J is TRBJ2-7 and V is TRBV11-2; 8 nucleotides agree with TRBD1. This CDR3 has 14 amino acids. Germline V lookup: CDR1 SGHAT, CDR2 FQNNGV. With V trimmed by 5 bases and J by 2 bases, 5 bases remained unmatched. The CDR3 here is CASSPLTGAYEQYF. The CDR3 nucleotides are TGTGCCAGCAGCCCATTGACAGGGGCCTACGAGCAGTACTTC.

The V gene is TRBV6-5, the J gene TRBJ1-1; TRBD1 is a possible D gene (6 bases). V lost 2 bases to trimming and J lost 4 bases, with 17 bases between them. Germline V gene data show CDR1 as MNHEY and CDR2 as SVGAGI. CDR3 size: 16 residues. This CDR3 is CASSYGVGGGGTEAFF. CDR3 sequence (DNA): TGTGCCAGCAGTTACGGGGTTGGGGGGGGCGGCACTGAAGCTTTCTTT.

This clone appeared a single time. Other DNA sequences in the same sample also yield this CDR3. The chain is built from TRBV19 and TRBJ1-2, with D unresolved. The CDR3 is 13 residues long. CDR1 and CDR2 from the germline V gene are LNHDA and SQIVND (reference sequence). Trimming left V 3 bases short and J 5 bases short, with 10 bases between. CDR3 nucleotides: TGTGCCAGTAGTATCGGAGTCTCTTATGGCTACACCTTC. Translating gives CASSIGVSYGYTF.

CDR3 nucleotides: TGTGCCAGCAGTTACTCGACTGGCCTACTCAACTACGAGCAGTACTTC. Translating gives CASSYSTGLLNYEQYF. The chain is built from TRBV6-2 or TRBV6-3 and TRBJ2-7, with no clear D. The CDR3 contains 16 residues. Germline CDR1 reads MNHEY; CDR2 reads SVGEGT. V was pared by 0 bases and J by 3 bases, with 15 bases between.

J is TRBJ2-5 and V is TRBV5-6, with 12 bases that match TRBD2. Germline V gene data show CDR1 as SGHDT and CDR2 as YYEEEE. V gave up 3 bases and J gave up 4 bases; unmatched junction bases: 7. This CDR3 spans 16 amino acids. The DNA of the CDR3 is TGTGCCAGCAGCTCCTTTTCGACTAGCGGGGGAGAGACCCAGTACTTC. Encoded protein: CASSSFSTSGGETQYF. The full variable domain, with the rest looked up from reference TRBV5-6 and TRBJ2-5, is DAGVTQSPTHLIKTRGQQVTLRCSPKSGHDTVSWYQQALGQGPQFIFQYYEEEERQRGNFPDRFSGHQFPNYSSELNVNALLLGDSALYLCASSSFSTSGGETQYFGPGTRLLVL.

This chain links TRBV29-1 with TRBJ2-5; TRBD2 might be the D (6 bases). The V end was cut by 6 bases, the J end by 4 bases, with 12 bases between. The CDR3 consists of 12 residues. CDR1 SQVTM and CDR2 ANQGSEA come from the germline V gene. The CDR3 nucleotides are TGCAGCGTCACCGGGGGTAGAGAGACCCAGTACTTC. It codes for CSVTGGRETQYF.

The chain links TRBV4-3 to TRBJ2-7; perhaps TRBD1 as D (6 bases). This CDR3 has 16 amino acids. CDR1 is LGHNA and CDR2 is YSLEER in the germline V gene. V was cut by 0 bases and J by 4 bases, with 16 bases left in between. The chain's CDR3 is CASSQDRTGSPYEQYF. The CDR3 DNA is TGCGCCAGCAGCCAAGATCGAACAGGGTCCCCTTACGAGCAGTACTTC.

In this sample, this clone turned up once. The chain links TRBV9 to TRBJ2-1, with D tentatively TRBD1 (5 bases). The CDR3 extends over 12 amino acids. Trimming shortened V by 4 bases and J by 8 bases, and 10 bases separated the two germline ends. Per germline, CDR1 SGDLS and CDR2 YYNGEE. CDR3 bases: TGTGCCAGCAGCCCTGGGGCGGATGAGCAGTTCTTC. It codes for CASSPGADEQFF.

The chain links TRBV5-1 to TRBJ1-6, with a weak D call TRBD1 (6 bases). The CDR3 is 14 residues long. Germline CDR1 reads SGHRS; CDR2 reads YFSETQ. Trimming stripped 4 bases from V and 17 bases from J, with 22 bases between. In DNA form, the CDR3 reads TGCGCCAGCAGCCCTGAAGGGGGACCACGAGTAATCCACTTT. It codes for CASSPEGGPRVIHF.

This chain uses TRBV6-1 with TRBJ2-1, with 14 positions matching TRBD2. The CDR3 is 19 amino acids. CDR1 is MNHNS and CDR2 is SASEGT in the germline V gene. V lost 3 bases to trimming and J lost 1 base; unmatched junction nucleotides: 8. The CDR3 spells CASSDLARTSGGSYNEQFF. For the CDR3, the DNA is TGTGCCAGCAGTGACCTAGCGAGGACTAGCGGGGGGTCCTACAATGAGCAGTTCTTC.

This clone was observed a single time. The chain links TRBV24-1 to TRBJ1-5; D is undetermined. V shed 0 bases and J shed 12 bases, with 14 bases lying between them. The CDR3 is 14 amino acids. In germline, CDR1 is KGHDR, CDR2 SFDVKD. CDR3 sequence reads: CATSDLQGAVLQHF. The DNA of the CDR3 is TGTGCCACCAGTGATTTGCAAGGAGCAGTACTCCAGCATTTT.

This clone was counted once. V gene TRBV9 combines with J gene TRBJ1-4; D unresolved. This CDR3 has 18 amino acids. V lost 2 bases, J lost 0 bases, and 17 bases lay in between. The germline V gene encodes CDR1 SGDLS and CDR2 YYNGEE. The CDR3 coding sequence is TGTGCCAGCAGCGTTCTGGGCCAGCCAGGTCCAACTAATGAAAAACTGTTTTTT. It encodes CASSVLGQPGPTNEKLFF.

The gene calls are TRBV28 and TRBJ1-2; 7 bases map to TRBD1. Germline V gene data show CDR1 as MDHEN and CDR2 as SYDVKM. This CDR3 has 13 residues. V trimming: 7 bases; J trimming: 8 bases; junction bases outside the gene matches: 10. For the CDR3, the DNA is TGTGCCAGCATCTCCACAGGGGATCGAGGCTACACCTTC. Protein product: CASISTGDRGYTF.